What follows are 5 T cell receptor beta chains derived from one specimen sequenced in a study of blood T cell repertoires in COVID-19. Method: immunoSEQ multiplex PCR; TCRdb's copy keeps in-frame clones and lacks some. The table records some 370,000 clones, roughly four fifths of them present only once. The sample taken for sequencing was PBMCs or T cells enriched from blood (not recorded which). Receptors originate from a woman aged 45-59 years who had recovered from COVID-19.

The genes are TRBV2 and TRBJ1-6, with unresolved D. Germline CDR1 is SNHLY and CDR2 is FYNNEI. Between the trimmed V and J ends, which lost 1 base and 6 bases, there was a span of 10 bases. The CDR3 sequence is 15 residues long. The CDR3, as DNA: TGTGCCAGCAGTGAAGGGTCAGGATCTAATTCACCCCTCCACTTT. Encoded protein: CASSEGSGSNSPLHF. Full variable domain (rest looked up from reference TRBV2 and TRBJ1-6): EPEVTQTPSHQVTQMGQEVILRCVPISNHLYFYWYRQILGQKVEFLVSFYNNEISEKSEIFDDQFSVERPDGSNFTLKIRSTKLEDSAMYFCASSEGSGSNSPLHFGNGTRLTVT.

The CDR3 DNA follows: TGTGCCAGCAGCCAAGCAATGGCGGGAGACCAAGAGACCCAGTACTTC. As protein: CASSQAMAGDQETQYF. V is TRBV3-1 (or the pseudogene TRBV3-2) and J is TRBJ2-5, with 7 bases lining up with TRBD2. The CDR3 sequence is 16 residues long. Germline CDR1 is LGHDT and CDR2 is YNNKEL (reference sequence). J lost 0 bases, V lost 1 base, and 5 bases had no gene match.

The rearrangement links TRBV27 to TRBJ2-3, with D unclear. The length of the CDR3 is 15 residues. CDR1 and CDR2 from the germline V gene are MNHEY and SMNVEV (reference sequence). Trimming shortened V by 3 bases and J by 2 bases, and 12 bases separated the two germline ends. The CDR3 sequence: CASSFFGQNTDTQYF. Written as DNA, the CDR3 is TGTGCCAGCAGTTTCTTTGGGCAGAACACAGATACGCAGTATTTT.

This chain joins TRBV3-1 (or the pseudogene TRBV3-2) and TRBJ1-4, with D unclear. Trimming removed 5 bases at V and 8 bases at J, with 21 bases between. Germline CDR1 reads LGHDT; CDR2 reads YNNKEL (reference sequence). This CDR3 contains 16 residues. CDR3 nucleotide sequence: TGTGCCAGCAGCTCAAGAACGGGTCCTGGGTGGGAAAAACTGTTTTTT. Protein product: CASSSRTGPGWEKLFF.

CDR3: CAISELTASYEQYF. The DNA for the CDR3 is TGTGCCATCAGTGAGTTAACAGCATCCTACGAGCAGTACTTC. The chain joins TRBV10-3 to TRBJ2-7; D gene unclear. The germline CDR1 and CDR2 sequences are ENHRY and SYGVKD. Trimming stripped 1 base from V and 1 base from J, with 8 bases between. The CDR3 covers 14 residues.